There are many counts of the clone carrying this T cell receptor beta chain. Per germline, CDR1 SGHDT and CDR2 YYEEEE. V lost 3 bases, J lost 5 bases, and 8 bases lay in between. This CDR3 region has 12 residues. These data are taken from a study of T cells in Graves' hyperthyroidism and ophthalmopathy. It was RNA transcripts that yielded the amplified TCR beta CDR3 regions. In the first-round RT-PCR of the TCR CDR3, the HTBI primer set was used. In TCRdb, the multiplex PCR reads were re-called with MiXCR into one record per CDR3 protein. The table shows roughly 420,000 distinct CDR3 sequences, with approximately 15% occurring only once.

The source is a woman aged 18-29 years with Graves' hyperthyroidism. The sample comprised blood. The V and J genes are TRBV5-6 and TRBJ1-1; D is uncertain. CDR3 bases: TGTGCCAGCAGCTACGGACGGACTGAAGCTTTCTTT. The encoded protein is CASSYGRTEAFF. Using reference TRBV5-6 and TRBJ1-1 for the parts outside the CDR3, the full variable domain is DAGVTQSPTHLIKTRGQQVTLRCSPKSGHDTVSWYQQALGQGPQFIFQYYEEEERQRGNFPDRFSGHQFPNYSSELNVNALLLGDSALYLCASSYGRTEAFFGQGTRLTVV.